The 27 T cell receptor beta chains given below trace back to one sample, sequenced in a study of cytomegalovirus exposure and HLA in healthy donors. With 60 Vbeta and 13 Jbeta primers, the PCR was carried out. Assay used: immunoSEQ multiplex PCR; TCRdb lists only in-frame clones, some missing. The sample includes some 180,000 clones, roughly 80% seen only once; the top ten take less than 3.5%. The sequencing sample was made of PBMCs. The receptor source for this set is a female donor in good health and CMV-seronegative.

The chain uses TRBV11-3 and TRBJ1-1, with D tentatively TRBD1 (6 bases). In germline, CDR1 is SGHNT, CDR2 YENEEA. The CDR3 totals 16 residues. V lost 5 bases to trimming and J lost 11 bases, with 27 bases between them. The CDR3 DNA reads TGTGCCAGCAGCCCTCCCGGGGGGGCAGGCCACCAAAAGGCTTTCTTT. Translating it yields CASSPPGGAGHQKAFF.

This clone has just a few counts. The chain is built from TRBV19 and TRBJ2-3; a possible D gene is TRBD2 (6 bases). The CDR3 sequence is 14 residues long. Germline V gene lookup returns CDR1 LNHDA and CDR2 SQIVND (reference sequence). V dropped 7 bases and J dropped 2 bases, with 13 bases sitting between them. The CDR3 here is CASKAGQFTDTQYF. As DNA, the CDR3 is TGTGCCAGTAAGGCGGGGCAATTCACAGATACGCAGTATTTT.

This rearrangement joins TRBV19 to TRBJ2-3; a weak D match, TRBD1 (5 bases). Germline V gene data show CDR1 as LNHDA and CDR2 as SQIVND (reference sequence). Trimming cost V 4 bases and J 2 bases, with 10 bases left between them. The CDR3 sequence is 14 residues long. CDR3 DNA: TGTGCCAGTAGTACAGGGCCATACACAGATACGCAGTATTTT. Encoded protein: CASSTGPYTDTQYF.

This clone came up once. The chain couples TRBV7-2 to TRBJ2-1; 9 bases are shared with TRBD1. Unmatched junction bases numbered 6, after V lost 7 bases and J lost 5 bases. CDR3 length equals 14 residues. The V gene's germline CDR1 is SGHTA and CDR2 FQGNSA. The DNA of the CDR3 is TGTGCCAGCAAACGGGACAGGGTTGACAATGAGCAGTTCTTC. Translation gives CASKRDRVDNEQFF. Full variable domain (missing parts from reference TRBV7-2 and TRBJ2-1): GAGVSQSPSNKVTEKGKDVELRCDPISGHTALYWYRQSLGQGLEFLIYFQGNSAPDKSGLPSDRFSAERTGGSVSTLTIQRTQQEDSAVYLCASKRDRVDNEQFFGPGTRLTVL.

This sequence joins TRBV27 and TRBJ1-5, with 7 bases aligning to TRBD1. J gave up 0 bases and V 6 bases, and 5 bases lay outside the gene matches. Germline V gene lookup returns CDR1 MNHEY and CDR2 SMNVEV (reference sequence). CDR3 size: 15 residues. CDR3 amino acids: CASRHRGYSNQPQHF. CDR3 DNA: TGTGCCAGCAGGCACAGGGGTTATAGCAATCAGCCCCAGCATTTT.

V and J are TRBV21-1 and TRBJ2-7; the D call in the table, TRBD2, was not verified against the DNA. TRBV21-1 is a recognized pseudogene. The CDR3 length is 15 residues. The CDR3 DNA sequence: TGTGCCAGCAGCATTACTAGCGGAGCCACATACGAGCAGTACTTC. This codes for CASSITSGATYEQYF.

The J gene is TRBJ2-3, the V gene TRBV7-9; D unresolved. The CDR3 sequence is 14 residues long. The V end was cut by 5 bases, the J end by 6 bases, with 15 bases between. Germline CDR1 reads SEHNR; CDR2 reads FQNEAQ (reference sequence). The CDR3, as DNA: TGTGCCAGCAGCCCCTCGCCCCCAGCGGATACGCAGTATTTT. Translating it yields CASSPSPPADTQYF.

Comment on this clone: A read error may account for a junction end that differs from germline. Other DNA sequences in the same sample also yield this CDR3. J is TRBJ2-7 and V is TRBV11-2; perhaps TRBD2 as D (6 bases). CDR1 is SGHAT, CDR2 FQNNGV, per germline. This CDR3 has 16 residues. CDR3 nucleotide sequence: TGTGCCAGTAGCTTAGCCCCTAGCGAAAGCTCCTACGAGCAGTACTTC. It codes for CASSLAPSESSYEQYF. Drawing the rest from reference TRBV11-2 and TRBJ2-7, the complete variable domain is EAGVAQSPRYKIIEKRQSVAFWCNPISGHATLYWYQQILGQGPKLLIQFQNNGVVDDSQLPKDRFSAERLKGVDSTLKIQPAKLEDSAVYLCASSLAPSESSYEQYFGPGTRLTVT.

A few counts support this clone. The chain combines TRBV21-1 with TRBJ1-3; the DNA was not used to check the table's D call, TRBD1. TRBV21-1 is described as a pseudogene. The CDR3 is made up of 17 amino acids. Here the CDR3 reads CASSKARQGGAGNTIYF. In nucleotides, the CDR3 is TGTGCCAGCAGCAAAGCTCGACAGGGGGGCGCTGGAAACACCATATATTTT.

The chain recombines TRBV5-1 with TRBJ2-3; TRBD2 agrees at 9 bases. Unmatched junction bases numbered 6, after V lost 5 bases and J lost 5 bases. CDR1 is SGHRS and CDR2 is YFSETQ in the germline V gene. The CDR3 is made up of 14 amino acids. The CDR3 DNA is TGCGCCAGCAGGACCCGGACTAGCGAAGATACGCAGTATTTT. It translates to CASRTRTSEDTQYF.

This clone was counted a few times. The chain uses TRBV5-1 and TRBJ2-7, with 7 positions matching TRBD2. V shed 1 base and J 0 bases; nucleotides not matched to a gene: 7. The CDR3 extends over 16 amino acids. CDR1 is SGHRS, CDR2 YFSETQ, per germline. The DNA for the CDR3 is TGCGCCAGCAGCTTGAGCCCTAGCGGCCTCTCCTACGAGCAGTACTTC. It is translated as CASSLSPSGLSYEQYF.

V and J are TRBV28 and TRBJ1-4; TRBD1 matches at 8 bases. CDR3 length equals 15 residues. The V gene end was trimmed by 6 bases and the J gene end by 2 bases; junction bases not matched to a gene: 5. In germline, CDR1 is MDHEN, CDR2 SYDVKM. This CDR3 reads CASSQGANTNEKLFF. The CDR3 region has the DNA TGTGCCAGCAGCCAGGGGGCGAATACTAATGAAAAACTGTTTTTT.

This CDR3 is CASSLSGLTLYEQYF. In nucleotides, the CDR3 is TGTGCCAGCAGTTTATCGGGACTAACACTCTACGAGCAGTACTTC. The chain employs TRBV27 and TRBJ2-7, with 7 bases fitting TRBD2. V dropped 0 bases and J dropped 3; count of bases not matched to a gene: 5. Looked up from germline, CDR1 is MNHEY and CDR2 is SMNVEV (reference sequence). The CDR3 covers 15 residues.

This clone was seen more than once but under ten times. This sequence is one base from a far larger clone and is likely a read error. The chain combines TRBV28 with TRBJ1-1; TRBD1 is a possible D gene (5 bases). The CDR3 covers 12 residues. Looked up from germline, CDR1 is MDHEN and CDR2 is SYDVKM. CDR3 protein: CGLGEFCTEAFF. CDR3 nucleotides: TGTGGGTTAGGGGAATTTTGCACTGAAGCTTTCTTT.

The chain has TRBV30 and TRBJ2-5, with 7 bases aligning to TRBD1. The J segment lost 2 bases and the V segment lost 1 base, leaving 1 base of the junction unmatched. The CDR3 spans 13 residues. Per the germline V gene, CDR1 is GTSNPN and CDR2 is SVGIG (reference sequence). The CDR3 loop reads CAWSGQGQETQYF. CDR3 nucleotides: TGTGCCTGGAGTGGACAGGGACAAGAGACCCAGTACTTC.

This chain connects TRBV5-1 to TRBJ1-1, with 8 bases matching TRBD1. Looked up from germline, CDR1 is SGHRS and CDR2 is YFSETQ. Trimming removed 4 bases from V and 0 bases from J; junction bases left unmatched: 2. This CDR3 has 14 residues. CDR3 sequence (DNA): TGCGCCAGCAGCCAACAGGGGGTGAACACTGAAGCTTTCTTT. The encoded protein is CASSQQGVNTEAFF.

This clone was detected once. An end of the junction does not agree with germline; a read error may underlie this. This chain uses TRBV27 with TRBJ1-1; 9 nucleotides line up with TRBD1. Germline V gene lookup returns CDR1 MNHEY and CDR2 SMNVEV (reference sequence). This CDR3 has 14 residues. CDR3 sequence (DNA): TGTGCCAGCAGGCCCGGGACAGGGAACGCTGAAGCTTTCTTT. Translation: CASRPGTGNAEAFF.

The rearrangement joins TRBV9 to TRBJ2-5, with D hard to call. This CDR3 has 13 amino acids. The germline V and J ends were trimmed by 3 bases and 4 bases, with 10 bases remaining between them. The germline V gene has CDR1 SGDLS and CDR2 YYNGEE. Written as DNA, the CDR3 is TGTGCCAGCAGCGGGAGCTTAGGAGAGACCCAGTACTTC. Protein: CASSGSLGETQYF.

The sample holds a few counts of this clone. CDR3 residues: CASSRTALVSEKLFF. The CDR3 coding sequence is TGTGCCAGCAGCCGGACAGCCCTAGTGAGTGAAAAACTGTTTTTT. This chain connects TRBV5-4 to TRBJ1-4; possible D gene TRBD1, 6 bases. Trimming took 4 bases from V and 7 from J, leaving 17 bases between them. The CDR3 consists of 15 residues. Germline CDR1 and CDR2: SGHNT and YYREEE (reference sequence).

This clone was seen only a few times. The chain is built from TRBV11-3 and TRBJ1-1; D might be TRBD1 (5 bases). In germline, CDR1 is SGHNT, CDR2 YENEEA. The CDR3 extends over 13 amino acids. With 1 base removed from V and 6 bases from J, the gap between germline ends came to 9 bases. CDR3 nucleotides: TGTGCCAGCAGCTTAGGAGCCAGGGCTGAAGCTTTCTTT. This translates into CASSLGARAEAFF.

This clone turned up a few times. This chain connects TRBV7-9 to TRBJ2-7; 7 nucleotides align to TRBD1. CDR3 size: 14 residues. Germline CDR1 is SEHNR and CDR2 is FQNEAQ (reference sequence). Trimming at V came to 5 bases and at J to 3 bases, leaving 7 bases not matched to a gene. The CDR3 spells CASSPGTVNYEQYF. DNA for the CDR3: TGTGCCAGCAGCCCCGGGACAGTTAACTACGAGCAGTACTTC.

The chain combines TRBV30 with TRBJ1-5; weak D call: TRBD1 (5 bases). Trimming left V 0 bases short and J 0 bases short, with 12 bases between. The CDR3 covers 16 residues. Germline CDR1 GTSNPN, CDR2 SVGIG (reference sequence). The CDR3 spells CAWSVGTLTSNQPQHF. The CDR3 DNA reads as TGTGCCTGGAGTGTAGGGACTTTGACTAGCAATCAGCCCCAGCATTTT.

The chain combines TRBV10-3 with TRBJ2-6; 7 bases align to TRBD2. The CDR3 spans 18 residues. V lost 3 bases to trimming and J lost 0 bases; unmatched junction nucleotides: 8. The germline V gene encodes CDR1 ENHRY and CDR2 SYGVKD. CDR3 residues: CAISDLLASSSGANVLTF. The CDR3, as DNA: TGTGCCATCAGTGATTTACTAGCGTCCTCCTCTGGGGCCAACGTCCTGACTTTC.

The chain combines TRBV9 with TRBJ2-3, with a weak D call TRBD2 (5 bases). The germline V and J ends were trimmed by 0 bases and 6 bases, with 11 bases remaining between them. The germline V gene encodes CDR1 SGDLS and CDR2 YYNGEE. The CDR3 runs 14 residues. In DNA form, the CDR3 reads TGTGCCAGCAGCGTAGGCCCGGGGTCGGATACGCAGTATTTT. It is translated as CASSVGPGSDTQYF.

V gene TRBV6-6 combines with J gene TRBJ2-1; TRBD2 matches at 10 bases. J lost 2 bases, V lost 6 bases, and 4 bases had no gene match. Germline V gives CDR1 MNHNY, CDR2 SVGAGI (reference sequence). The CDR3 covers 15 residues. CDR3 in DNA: TGTGCCAGCAGGGAAACTAGCGGGACCTACAATGAGCAGTTCTTC. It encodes CASRETSGTYNEQFF.

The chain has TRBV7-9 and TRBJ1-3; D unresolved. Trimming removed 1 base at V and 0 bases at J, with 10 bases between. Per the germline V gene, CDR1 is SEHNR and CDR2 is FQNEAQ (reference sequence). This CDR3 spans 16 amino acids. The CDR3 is CASSLGVGNSGNTIYF. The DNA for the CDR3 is TGTGCCAGCAGCTTAGGTGTCGGTAACTCTGGAAACACCATATATTTT.

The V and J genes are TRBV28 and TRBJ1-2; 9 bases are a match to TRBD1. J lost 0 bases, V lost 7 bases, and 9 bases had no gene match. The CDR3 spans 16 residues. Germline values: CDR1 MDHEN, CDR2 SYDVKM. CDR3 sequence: CASTPGTGISNYGYTF. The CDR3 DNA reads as TGTGCCAGCACCCCCGGGACAGGGATTTCTAACTATGGCTACACCTTC.